This TCR beta chain was sequenced during a study of cytomegalovirus exposure and HLA in healthy donors. The primer mix had 60 Vbeta and 13 Jbeta primers. Method: immunoSEQ multiplex PCR; TCRdb's copy keeps in-frame clones and lacks some. The data hold under 140,000 clones, with 65% to 80% observed a single time. CDR1 and CDR2 from the germline V gene are LNHDA and SQIVND (reference sequence). V was trimmed by 5 bases and J by 5 bases, leaving 13 bases between them. CDR3 length: 14 amino acids. The sample consisted of PBMCs. This receptor was taken from a man aged 25-40 years in good health and CMV-seropositive. This chain links TRBV19 with TRBJ1-5; D not resolved. CDR3 loop: CASSATGSYQPQHF. CDR3 bases: TGTGCCAGTAGTGCCACCGGGTCCTATCAGCCCCAGCATTTT.